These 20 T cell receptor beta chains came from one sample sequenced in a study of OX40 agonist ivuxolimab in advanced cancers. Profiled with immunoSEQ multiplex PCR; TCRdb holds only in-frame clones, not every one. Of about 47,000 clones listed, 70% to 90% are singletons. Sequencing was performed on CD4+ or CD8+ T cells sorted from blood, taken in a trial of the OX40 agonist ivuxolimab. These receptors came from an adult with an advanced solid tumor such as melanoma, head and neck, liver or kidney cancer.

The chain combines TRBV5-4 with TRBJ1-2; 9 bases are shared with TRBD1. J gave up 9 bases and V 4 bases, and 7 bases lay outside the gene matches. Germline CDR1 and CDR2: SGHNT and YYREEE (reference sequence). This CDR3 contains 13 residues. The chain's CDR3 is CASSRGGTGSYTF. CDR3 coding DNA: TGTGCCAGCAGCCGAGGCGGGACAGGGAGCTACACCTTC.

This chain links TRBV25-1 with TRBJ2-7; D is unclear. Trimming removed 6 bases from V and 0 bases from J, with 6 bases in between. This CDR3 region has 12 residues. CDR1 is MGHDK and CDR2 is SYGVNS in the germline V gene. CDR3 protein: CASSSNSYEQYF. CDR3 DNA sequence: TGTGCCAGCAGCTCGAACTCCTACGAGCAGTACTTC.

The CDR3 loop reads CASSSSTGGGEKLFF. CDR3 nucleotide sequence: TGTGCCAGCAGCTCTTCGACAGGGGGCGGTGAAAAACTGTTTTTT. V is TRBV5-4 and J is TRBJ1-4; TRBD1 matches at 10 bases. This CDR3 comprises 15 residues. V trimming: 3 bases; J trimming: 7 bases; junction bases outside the gene matches: 6. Germline V gives CDR1 SGHNT, CDR2 YYREEE (reference sequence). The variable domain in full, with the rest retrieved from reference TRBV5-4 and TRBJ1-4, is ETGVTQSPTHLIKTRGQQVTLRCSSQSGHNTVSWYQQALGQGPQFIFQYYREEENGRGNFPPRFSGLQFPNYSSELNVNALELDDSALYLCASSSSTGGGEKLFFGSGTQLSVL.

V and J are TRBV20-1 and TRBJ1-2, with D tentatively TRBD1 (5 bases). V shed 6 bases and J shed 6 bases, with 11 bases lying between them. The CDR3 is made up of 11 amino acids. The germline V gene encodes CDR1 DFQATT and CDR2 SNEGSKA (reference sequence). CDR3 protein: CSAMHRNGYTF. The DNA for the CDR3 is TGCAGTGCGATGCACAGGAATGGCTACACCTTC.

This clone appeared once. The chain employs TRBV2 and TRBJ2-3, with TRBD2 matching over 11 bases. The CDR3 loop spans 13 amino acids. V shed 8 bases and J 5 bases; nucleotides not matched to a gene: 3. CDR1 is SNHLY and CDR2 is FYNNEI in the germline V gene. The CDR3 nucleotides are TGTGCCAGCGAAGGACTAGCGGGAGATACGCAGTATTTT. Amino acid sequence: CASEGLAGDTQYF.

The CDR3 DNA follows: TGTGCCAGTAGTATAGGGGCGGGTTCCTACAATGAGCAGTTCTTC. Its protein is CASSIGAGSYNEQFF. V and J are TRBV19 and TRBJ2-1, with TRBD2 as a possible D gene (5 bases). Deletions cut 1 base from V and 1 base from J, with 8 bases between. CDR3 length: 15 amino acids. From germline, CDR1 is LNHDA and CDR2 SQIVND (reference sequence).

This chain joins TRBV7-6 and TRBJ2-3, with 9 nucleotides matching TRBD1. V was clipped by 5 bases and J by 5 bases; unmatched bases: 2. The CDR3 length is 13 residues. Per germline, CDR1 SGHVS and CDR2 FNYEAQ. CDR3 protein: CASSTDRGDTQYF. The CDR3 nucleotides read TGTGCCAGCAGCACGGACAGGGGAGATACGCAGTATTTT.

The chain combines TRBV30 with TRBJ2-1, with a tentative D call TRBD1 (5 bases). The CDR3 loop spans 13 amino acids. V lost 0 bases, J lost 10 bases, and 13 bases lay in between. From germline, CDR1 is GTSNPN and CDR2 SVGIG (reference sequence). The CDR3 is CAWSVVLRTEQFF. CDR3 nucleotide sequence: TGTGCCTGGAGTGTCGTCCTGAGGACAGAGCAGTTCTTC.

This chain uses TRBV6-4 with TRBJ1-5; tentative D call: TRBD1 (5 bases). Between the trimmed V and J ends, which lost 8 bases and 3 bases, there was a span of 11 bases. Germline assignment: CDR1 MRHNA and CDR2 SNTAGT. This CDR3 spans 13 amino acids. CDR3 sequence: CASAPGSNQPQHF. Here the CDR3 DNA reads TGTGCCAGCGCCCCAGGGTCCAATCAGCCCCAGCATTTT.

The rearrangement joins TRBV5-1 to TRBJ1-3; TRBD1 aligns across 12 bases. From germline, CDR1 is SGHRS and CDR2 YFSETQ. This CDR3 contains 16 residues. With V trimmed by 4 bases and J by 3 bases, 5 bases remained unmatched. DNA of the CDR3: TGCGCCAGCAGCCCGGGACAGGGGGCATATGGAAACACCATATATTTT. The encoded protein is CASSPGQGAYGNTIYF.

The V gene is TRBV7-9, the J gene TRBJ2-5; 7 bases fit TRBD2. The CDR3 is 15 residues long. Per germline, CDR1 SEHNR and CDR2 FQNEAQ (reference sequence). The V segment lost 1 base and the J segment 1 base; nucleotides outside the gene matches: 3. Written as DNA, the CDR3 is TGTGCCAGCAGCTTAGAGGCTAGCGGCCAAGAGACCCAGTACTTC. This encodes CASSLEASGQETQYF. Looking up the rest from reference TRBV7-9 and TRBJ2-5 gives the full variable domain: DTGVSQNPRHKITKRGQNVTFRCDPISEHNRLYWYRQTLGQGPEFLTYFQNEAQLEKSRLLSDRFSAERPKGSFSTLEIQRTEQGDSAMYLCASSLEASGQETQYFGPGTRLLVL.

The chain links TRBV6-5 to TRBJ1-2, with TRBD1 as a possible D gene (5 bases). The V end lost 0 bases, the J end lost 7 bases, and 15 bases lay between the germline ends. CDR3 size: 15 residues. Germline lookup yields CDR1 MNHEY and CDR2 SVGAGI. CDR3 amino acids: CASSYSEKGGTGYTF. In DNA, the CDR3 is TGTGCCAGCAGTTACTCAGAAAAAGGCGGGACTGGCTACACCTTC.

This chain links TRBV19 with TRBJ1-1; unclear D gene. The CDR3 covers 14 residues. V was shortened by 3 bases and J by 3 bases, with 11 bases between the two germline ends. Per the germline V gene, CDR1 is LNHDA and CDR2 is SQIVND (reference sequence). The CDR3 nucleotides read TGTGCCAGTAGTATCTACAGCGGAGACACTGAAGCTTTCTTT. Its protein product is CASSIYSGDTEAFF.

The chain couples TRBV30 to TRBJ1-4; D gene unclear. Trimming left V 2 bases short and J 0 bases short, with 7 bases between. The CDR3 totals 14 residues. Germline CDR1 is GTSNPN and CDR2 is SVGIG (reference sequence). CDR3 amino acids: CAWSPDSTNEKLFF. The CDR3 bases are TGTGCCTGGAGTCCAGATTCAACTAATGAAAAACTGTTTTTT.

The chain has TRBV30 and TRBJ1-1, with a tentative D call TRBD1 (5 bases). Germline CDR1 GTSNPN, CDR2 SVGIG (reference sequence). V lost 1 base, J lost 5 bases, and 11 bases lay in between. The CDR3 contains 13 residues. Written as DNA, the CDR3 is TGTGCCTGGAGTGACCAGGGTTGGACTGAAGCTTTCTTT. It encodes CAWSDQGWTEAFF. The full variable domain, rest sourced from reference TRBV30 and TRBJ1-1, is SQTIHQWPATLVQPVGSPLSLECTVEGTSNPNLYWYRQAAGRGLQLLFYSVGIGQISSEVPQNLSASRPQDRQFILSSKKLLLSDSGFYLCAWSDQGWTEAFFGQGTRLTVV.

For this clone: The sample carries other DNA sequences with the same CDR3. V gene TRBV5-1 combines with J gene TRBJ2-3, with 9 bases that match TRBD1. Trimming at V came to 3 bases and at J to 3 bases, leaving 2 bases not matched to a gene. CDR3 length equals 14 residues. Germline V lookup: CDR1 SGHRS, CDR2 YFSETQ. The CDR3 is CASSSGQGTDTQYF. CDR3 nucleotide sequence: TGCGCCAGCAGCTCTGGACAGGGGACAGATACGCAGTATTTT.

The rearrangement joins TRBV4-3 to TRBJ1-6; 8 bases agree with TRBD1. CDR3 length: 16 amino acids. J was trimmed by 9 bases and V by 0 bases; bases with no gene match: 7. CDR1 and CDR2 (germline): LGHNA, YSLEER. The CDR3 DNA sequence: TGCGCCAGCAGCCAAGAGTGGACAGGGCCGGGTTCACCCCTCCACTTT. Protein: CASSQEWTGPGSPLHF.

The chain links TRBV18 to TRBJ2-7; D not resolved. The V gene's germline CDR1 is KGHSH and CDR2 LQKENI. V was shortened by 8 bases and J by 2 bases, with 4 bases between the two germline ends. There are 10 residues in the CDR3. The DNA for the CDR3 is TGTGCCAGCGCCCCCTACGAGCAGTACTTC. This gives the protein CASAPYEQYF.

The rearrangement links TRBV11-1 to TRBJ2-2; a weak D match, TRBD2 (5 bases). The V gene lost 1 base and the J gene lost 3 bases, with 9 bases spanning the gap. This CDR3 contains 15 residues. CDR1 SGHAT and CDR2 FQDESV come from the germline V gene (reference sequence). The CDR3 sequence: CASSLGGSYTGELFF. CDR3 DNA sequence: TGTGCCAGCAGCTTAGGAGGGAGCTACACCGGGGAGCTGTTTTTT.

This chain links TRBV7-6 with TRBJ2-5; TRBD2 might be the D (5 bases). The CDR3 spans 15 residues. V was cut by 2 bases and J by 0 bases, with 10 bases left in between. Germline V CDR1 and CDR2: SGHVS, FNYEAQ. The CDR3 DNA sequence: TGTGCCAGCAGCTTAAGATGGGGAGACCAAGAGACCCAGTACTTC. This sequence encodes CASSLRWGDQETQYF. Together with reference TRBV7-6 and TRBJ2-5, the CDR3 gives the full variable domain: GAGVSQSPRYKVTKRGQDVALRCDPISGHVSLYWYRQALGQGPEFLTYFNYEAQQDKSGLPNDRFSAERPEGSISTLTIQRTEQRDSAMYRCASSLRWGDQETQYFGPGTRLLVL.